The entry below gives a single TCR beta chain sequence along with its context. What it recognizes is unknown. The entry originates in a study of cytomegalovirus exposure and HLA in healthy donors. Amplification used 60 Vbeta primers and 13 Jbeta primers. The data were produced by immunoSEQ multiplex PCR, yet TCRdb's version contains in-frame clones alone and is incomplete. The sample holds around 100,000 clones, around 60% seen once. This CDR3 is 16 amino acids long. From germline, CDR1 is MDHEN and CDR2 SYDVKM. V lost 6 bases, J lost 6 bases, and 12 bases stayed unmatched. Participants comprised healthy donors of bone marrow. Points from the study as a whole: There were 160 or so TCR beta chains listed as cytomegalovirus-associated.

Material: PBMCs. The chain is built from TRBV28 and TRBJ2-7; 12 positions agree with TRBD2. This clonotype was sampled from a human donor in good health. CDR3 nucleotide sequence: TGTGCCAGCAGGGGACCCAGCGGACTAGCGGGACGCGAGCAGTACTTC. It encodes CASRGPSGLAGREQYF.